Listed here are 9 T cell receptor beta chains from one sample, sequenced in a study of technical replicates of blood from a few donors. Data came from immunoSEQ multiplex PCR; TCRdb stores just in-frame clones and leaves some out. The sample has around 63,000 clones, 80% to 95% seen once. Specimen: PBMCs. These receptors were obtained from a human donor in good health. Some clones in this sample may be carry-over from other donors' samples.

The V call is TRBV7-8, the J call TRBJ2-3, with 11 bases identical to TRBD2. The CDR3 spans 17 residues. Germline lookup yields CDR1 SGHVS and CDR2 FQNEAQ. Unmatched junction bases numbered 13, after V lost 5 bases and J lost 6 bases. In DNA, the CDR3 is TGTGCCAGCAGCGCCGGGACTAGCGGTACGATAAGGGATACGCAGTATTTT. It translates to CASSAGTSGTIRDTQYF.

In nucleotides, the CDR3 is TGTGCCAGTAGTAGTCTAGCCAAAAACATTCAGTACTTC. The encoded protein is CASSSLAKNIQYF. The V call is TRBV19, the J call TRBJ2-4, with D unresolved. This CDR3 is 13 amino acids long. Looked up from germline, CDR1 is LNHDA and CDR2 is SQIVND (reference sequence). Trimming shortened V by 4 bases and J by 0 bases, and 4 bases separated the two germline ends.

This clone is a singleton in its sample. The chain is built from TRBV5-4 and TRBJ1-1; D is unresolved. The CDR3 loop spans 13 amino acids. The germline V gene encodes CDR1 SGHNT and CDR2 YYREEE (reference sequence). V dropped 4 bases and J dropped 0 bases, with 7 bases sitting between them. The CDR3 reads CASSLDLNTEAFF. CDR3 nucleotide sequence: TGTGCCAGCAGCCTGGACTTGAACACTGAAGCTTTCTTT.

The chain is built from TRBV11-2 and TRBJ2-1; 10 bases match TRBD2. Trimming cost V 2 bases and J 6 bases; bases outside gene matches: 4. CDR3 length: 15 amino acids. The germline gives CDR1 SGHAT, CDR2 FQNNGV. CDR3 DNA: TGTGCCAGCAGCTTACGGCTAGCGGGAGTCAATGAGCAGTTCTTC. It translates to CASSLRLAGVNEQFF.

The chain has TRBV6-6 and TRBJ2-3; 11 positions agree with TRBD2. With V trimmed by 5 bases and J by 8 bases, 6 bases remained unmatched. Germline V gene data show CDR1 as MNHNY and CDR2 as SVGAGI (reference sequence). This CDR3 is built from 14 residues. The CDR3 bases are TGTGCCAGCAGTCAGACTAGCGGGGTAGCTACGCAGTATTTT. This translates into CASSQTSGVATQYF.

This chain uses TRBV4-3 with TRBJ2-7; TRBD2 is a possible D gene (6 bases). This CDR3 contains 13 residues. Trimming shortened V by 3 bases and J by 4 bases, and 10 bases separated the two germline ends. CDR1 LGHNA and CDR2 YSLEER come from the germline V gene. CDR3: CASSQSAGYEQYF. As DNA, the CDR3 is TGCGCCAGCAGCCAGTCGGCGGGGTACGAGCAGTACTTC.

This sequence joins TRBV7-3 and TRBJ2-1; D is unresolved. Germline V gene lookup returns CDR1 SGHTA and CDR2 FQGTGA. Trimming cost V 1 base and J 8 bases, with 9 bases left between them. This CDR3 contains 13 residues. The CDR3 sequence: CASSLSRSDEQFF. The CDR3 DNA is TGTGCCAGCAGCTTAAGTAGAAGCGATGAGCAGTTCTTC.

The chain uses TRBV30 and TRBJ1-1; 9 nucleotides align to TRBD1. V shed 7 bases, J shed 4 bases, and the junction held 7 bases outside the gene matches. The CDR3 is 13 residues long. The germline V gene has CDR1 GTSNPN and CDR2 SVGIG (reference sequence). The CDR3 nucleotides are TGTGCCTCGGGGGACAGGGCCGGCACTGAAGCTTTCTTT. It translates to CASGDRAGTEAFF.

The chain uses TRBV11-2 and TRBJ2-3, with D tentatively TRBD2 (5 bases). Germline CDR1 SGHAT, CDR2 FQNNGV. The CDR3 spans 15 residues. The germline V and J ends were trimmed by 3 bases and 3 bases, with 13 bases remaining between them. CDR3 in DNA: TGTGCCAGCAGCTTTGGTGGGAGAAGGACAGATACGCAGTATTTT. Encoded protein: CASSFGGRRTDTQYF.